This TCR beta chain was captured by sequencing in a study of memory CD4+ T cells and cytomegalovirus serostatus. Regarding the study as a whole: About 40% of the roughly 150 known CMV-associated TCRbeta sequences appeared in CD4+ memory.

CDR1 is SGHDT and CDR2 is YYEEEE in the germline V gene. J gave up 8 bases and V 2 bases, and 4 bases lay outside the gene matches. This CDR3 has 13 residues. Sequencing used immunoSEQ multiplex PCR; TCRdb keeps in-frame clones, though not all of them. This table has some 41,000 clones, 76% appearing once. Single viable CD3+CD4+CD8-CD45RO+ cells were sorted as the memory CD4+ T cells. Of note for this clone: Antigen: not known.

This sequence joins TRBV5-6 and TRBJ2-1; 7 bases line up with TRBD1. Sequenced: memory CD4+ T cells from blood. This clonotype was sampled from an adult in good health and CMV-seronegative. The CDR3 reads CASSFPDRDEQFF. DNA of the CDR3: TGTGCCAGCAGCTTTCCCGACAGGGATGAGCAGTTCTTC. The full variable domain, its missing parts supplied by reference TRBV5-6 and TRBJ2-1, is DAGVTQSPTHLIKTRGQQVTLRCSPKSGHDTVSWYQQALGQGPQFIFQYYEEEERQRGNFPDRFSGHQFPNYSSELNVNALLLGDSALYLCASSFPDRDEQFFGPGTRLTVL.